This T cell receptor beta chain was documented in a study of cytomegalovirus exposure and HLA in healthy donors. Overall study: Some 80 million unique TCRs from HLA-typed donors were held in an early data release. Findings of the study overall: A later analysis showed that HLA-associated TCR beta chains had undergone more clonal expansion than equally common others.

V was clipped by 3 bases and J by 1 base, with 15 bases between them. The CDR3 is made up of 16 amino acids. Germline lookup yields CDR1 LNHDA and CDR2 SQIVND (reference sequence). Concerning this clone: Its antigen is still unknown.

Use of 60 Vbeta and 13 Jbeta primers characterized the PCR. Using immunoSEQ multiplex PCR, the repertoire was profiled, and TCRdb retains in-frame clones only, with some absent. The sample lists almost 200,000 clones, 79% occurring once. This clonotype was obtained from a male donor in good health and CMV-seropositive. The chain links TRBV19 to TRBJ1-1; D unresolved. Source material: PBMCs. CDR3 sequence: CASSMDPRVRNTEAFF. CDR3 in DNA: TGTGCCAGTAGTATGGATCCTCGGGTCAGGAACACTGAAGCTTTCTTT. Looking up the rest from reference TRBV19 and TRBJ1-1 gives the full variable domain: DGGITQSPKYLFRKEGQNVTLSCEQNLNHDAMYWYRQDPGQGLRLIYYSQIVNDFQKGDIAEGYSVSREKKESFPLTVTSAQKNPTAFYLCASSMDPRVRNTEAFFGQGTRLTVV.